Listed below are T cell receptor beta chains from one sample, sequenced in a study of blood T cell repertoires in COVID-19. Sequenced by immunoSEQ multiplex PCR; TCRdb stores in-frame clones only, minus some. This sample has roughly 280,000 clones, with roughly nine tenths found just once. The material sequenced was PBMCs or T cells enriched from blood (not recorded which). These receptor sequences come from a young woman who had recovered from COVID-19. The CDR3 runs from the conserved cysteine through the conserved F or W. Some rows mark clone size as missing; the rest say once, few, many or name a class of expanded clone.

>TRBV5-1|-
CASSLNRRAEKLFF
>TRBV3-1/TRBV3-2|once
CASSQSLVQFF
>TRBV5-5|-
CASSLASGEAFF
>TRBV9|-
CASSVAMAAGEQFF
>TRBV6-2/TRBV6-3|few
CASSYRTGDGYTF
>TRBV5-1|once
CASSSTVTYSYEQYF
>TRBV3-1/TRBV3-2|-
CASSQDGNEQFF
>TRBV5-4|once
CASSFKRGGMAYNEQFF
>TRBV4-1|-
CASSQEIGGMDTEAFF
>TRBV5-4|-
CASSPTGGSEKLFF
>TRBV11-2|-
CASSPWTGFSYEQYF
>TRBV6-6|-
CASRRGNQETQYF
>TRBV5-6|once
CASSKLPGQINTEAFF
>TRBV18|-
CASSPPNSPVHEQYF
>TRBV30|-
CAWSVQGRGQPQHF
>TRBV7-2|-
CASSRGTRVNTQYF
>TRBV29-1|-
CSVGQTYEQYF
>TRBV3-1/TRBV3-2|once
CASSHRDRGRYNEQFF
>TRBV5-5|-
CASSLVAAGELFF
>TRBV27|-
CASRGQGGYGYTF
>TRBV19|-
CASSNNGQVGSPLHF
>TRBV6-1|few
CASSERGLGEAFF
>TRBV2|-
CASSETSGDSTDTQYF
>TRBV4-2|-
CASSQVGRSGVSYNEQFF
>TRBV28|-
CASSPSVDVGYGYTF